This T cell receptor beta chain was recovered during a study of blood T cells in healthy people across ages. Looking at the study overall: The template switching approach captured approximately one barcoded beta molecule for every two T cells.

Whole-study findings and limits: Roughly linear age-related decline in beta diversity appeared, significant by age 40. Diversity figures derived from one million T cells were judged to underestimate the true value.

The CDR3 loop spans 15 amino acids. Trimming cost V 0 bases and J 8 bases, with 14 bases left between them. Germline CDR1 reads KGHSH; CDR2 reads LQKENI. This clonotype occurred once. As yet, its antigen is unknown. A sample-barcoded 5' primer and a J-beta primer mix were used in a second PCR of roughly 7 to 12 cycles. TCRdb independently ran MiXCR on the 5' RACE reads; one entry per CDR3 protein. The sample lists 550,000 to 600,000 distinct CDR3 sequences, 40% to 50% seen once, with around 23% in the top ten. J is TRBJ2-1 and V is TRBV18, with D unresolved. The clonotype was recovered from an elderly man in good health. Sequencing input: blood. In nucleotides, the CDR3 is TGTGCCAGCTCACCACCGGGCAGGCGTCCCGATGAGCAGTTCTTC. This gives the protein CASSPPGRRPDEQFF.